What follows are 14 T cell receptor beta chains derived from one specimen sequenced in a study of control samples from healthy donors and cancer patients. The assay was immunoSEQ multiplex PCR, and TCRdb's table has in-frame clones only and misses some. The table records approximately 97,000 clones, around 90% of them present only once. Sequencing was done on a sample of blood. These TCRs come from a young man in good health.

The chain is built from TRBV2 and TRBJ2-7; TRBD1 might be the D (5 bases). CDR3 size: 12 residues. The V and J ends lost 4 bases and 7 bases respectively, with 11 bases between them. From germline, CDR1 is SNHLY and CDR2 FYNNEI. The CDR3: CASSGQGREQYF. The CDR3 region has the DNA TGTGCCAGCAGTGGGCAGGGCCGGGAGCAGTACTTC.

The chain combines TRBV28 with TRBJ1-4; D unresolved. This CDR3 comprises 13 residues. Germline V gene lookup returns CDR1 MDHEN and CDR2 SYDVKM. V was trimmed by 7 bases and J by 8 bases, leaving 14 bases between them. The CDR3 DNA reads TGTGCCAGCATGAGGTACGAGCGAGAAAAACTGTTTTTT. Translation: CASMRYEREKLFF.

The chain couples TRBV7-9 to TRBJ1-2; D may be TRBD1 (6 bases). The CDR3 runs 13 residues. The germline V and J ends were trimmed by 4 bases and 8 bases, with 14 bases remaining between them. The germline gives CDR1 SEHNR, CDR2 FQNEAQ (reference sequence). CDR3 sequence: CASSSGDSWGYTF. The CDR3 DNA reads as TGTGCCAGCAGCTCAGGGGACTCTTGGGGCTACACCTTC.

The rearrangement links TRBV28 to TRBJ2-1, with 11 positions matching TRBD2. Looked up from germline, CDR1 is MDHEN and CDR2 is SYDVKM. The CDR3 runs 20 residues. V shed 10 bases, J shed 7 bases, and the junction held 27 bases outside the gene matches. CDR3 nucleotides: TGTGCCATCCCACTCCGAAATGGGCTAGAACTAGCGGGAGCGGGGAATGAGCAGTTCTTC. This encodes CAIPLRNGLELAGAGNEQFF.

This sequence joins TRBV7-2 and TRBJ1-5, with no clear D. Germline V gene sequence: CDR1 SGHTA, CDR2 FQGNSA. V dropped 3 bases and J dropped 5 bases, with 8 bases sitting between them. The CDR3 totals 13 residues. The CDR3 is CASSFHRDQPQHF. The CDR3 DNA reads TGTGCCAGCAGCTTTCACCGGGATCAGCCCCAGCATTTT.

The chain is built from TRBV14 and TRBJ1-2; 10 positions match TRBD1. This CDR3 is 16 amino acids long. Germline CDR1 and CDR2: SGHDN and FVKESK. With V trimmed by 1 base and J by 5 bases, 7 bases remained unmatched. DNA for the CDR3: TGTGCCAGCAGCCAAGGGAGACAGGGGGCCTTTTATGGCTACACCTTC. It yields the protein CASSQGRQGAFYGYTF. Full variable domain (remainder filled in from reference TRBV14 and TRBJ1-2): EAGVTQFPSHSVIEKGQTVTLRCDPISGHDNLYWYRRVMGKEIKFLLHFVKESKQDESGMPNNRFLAERTGGTYSTLKVQPAELEDSGVYFCASSQGRQGAFYGYTFGSGTRLTVV.

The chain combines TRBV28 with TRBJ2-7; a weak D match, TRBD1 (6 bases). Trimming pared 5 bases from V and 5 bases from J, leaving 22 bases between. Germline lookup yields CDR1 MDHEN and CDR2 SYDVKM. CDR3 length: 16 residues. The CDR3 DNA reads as TGTGCCAGCAGTCTCCCGTCTCCGGGACATCTCGACGAGCAGTACTTC. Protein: CASSLPSPGHLDEQYF. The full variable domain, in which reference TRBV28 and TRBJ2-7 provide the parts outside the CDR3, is DVKVTQSSRYLVKRTGEKVFLECVQDMDHENMFWYRQDPGLGLRLIYFSYDVKMKEKGDIPEGYSVSREKKERFSLILESASTNQTSMYLCASSLPSPGHLDEQYFGPGTRLTVT.

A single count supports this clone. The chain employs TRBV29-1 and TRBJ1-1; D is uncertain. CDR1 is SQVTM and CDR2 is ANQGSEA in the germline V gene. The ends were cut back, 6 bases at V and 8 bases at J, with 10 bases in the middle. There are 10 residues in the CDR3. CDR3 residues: CSVRVREAFF. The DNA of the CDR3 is TGCAGCGTAAGAGTCAGAGAAGCTTTCTTT.

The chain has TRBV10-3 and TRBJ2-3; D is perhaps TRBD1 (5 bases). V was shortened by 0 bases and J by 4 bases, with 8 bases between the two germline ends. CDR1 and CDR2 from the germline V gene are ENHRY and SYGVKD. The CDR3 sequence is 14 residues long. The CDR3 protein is CAISESVGADTQYF. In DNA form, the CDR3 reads TGTGCCATCAGTGAGTCGGTAGGGGCAGATACGCAGTATTTT.

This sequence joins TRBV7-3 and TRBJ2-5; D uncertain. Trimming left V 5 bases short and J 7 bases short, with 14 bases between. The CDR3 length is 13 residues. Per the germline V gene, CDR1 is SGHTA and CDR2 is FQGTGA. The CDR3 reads CASSPGPTGTQYF. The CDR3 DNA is TGTGCCAGCAGCCCCGGGCCTACGGGGACCCAGTACTTC.

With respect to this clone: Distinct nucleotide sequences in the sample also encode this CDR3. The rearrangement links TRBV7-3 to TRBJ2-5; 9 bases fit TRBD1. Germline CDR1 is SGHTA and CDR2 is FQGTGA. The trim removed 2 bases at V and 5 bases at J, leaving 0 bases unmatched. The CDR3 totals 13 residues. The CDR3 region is CASSLGQGETQYF. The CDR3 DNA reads TGTGCCAGCAGCTTAGGACAGGGGGAGACCCAGTACTTC.

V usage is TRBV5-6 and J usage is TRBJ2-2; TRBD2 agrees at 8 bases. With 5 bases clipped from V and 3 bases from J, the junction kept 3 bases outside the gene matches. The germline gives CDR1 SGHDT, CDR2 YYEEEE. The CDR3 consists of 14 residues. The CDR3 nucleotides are TGTGCCAGCAGGCTGACTAGCGACACCGGGGAGCTGTTTTTT. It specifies CASRLTSDTGELFF.

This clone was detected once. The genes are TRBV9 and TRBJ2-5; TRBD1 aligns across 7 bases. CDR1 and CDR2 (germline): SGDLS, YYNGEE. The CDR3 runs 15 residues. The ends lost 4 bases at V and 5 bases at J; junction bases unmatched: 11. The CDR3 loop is CASSPRQGSQETQYF. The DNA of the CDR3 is TGTGCCAGCAGCCCCCGACAGGGTAGCCAGGAGACCCAGTACTTC.

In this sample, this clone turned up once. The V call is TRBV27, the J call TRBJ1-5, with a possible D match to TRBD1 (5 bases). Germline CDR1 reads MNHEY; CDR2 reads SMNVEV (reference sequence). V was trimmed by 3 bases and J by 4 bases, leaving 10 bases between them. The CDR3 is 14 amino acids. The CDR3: CASSLGGRNQPQHF. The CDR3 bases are TGTGCCAGCAGTTTGGGGGGGAGGAATCAGCCCCAGCATTTT.